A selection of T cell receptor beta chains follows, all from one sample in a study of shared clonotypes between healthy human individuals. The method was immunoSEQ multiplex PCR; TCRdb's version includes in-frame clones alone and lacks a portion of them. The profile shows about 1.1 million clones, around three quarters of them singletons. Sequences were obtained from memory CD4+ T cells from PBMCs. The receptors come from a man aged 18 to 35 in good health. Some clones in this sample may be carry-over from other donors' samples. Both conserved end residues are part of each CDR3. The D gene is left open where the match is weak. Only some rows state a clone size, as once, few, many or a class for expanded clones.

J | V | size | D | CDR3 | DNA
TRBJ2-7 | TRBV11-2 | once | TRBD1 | CASSLGQGTNYEQYF | TGTGCCAGCAGCCTCGGACAGGGGACAAACTACGAGCAGTACTTC
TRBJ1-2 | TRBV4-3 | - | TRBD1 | CASSQDGTAYGYTF | TGCGCCAGCAGCCAAGACGGGACAGCCTATGGCTACACCTTC
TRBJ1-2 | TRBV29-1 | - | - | CSVEGRGQNYGYTF | TGCAGCGTTGAAGGGCGTGGGCAGAACTATGGCTACACCTTC
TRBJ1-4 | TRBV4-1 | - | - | CASSPTIGERLFF | TGCGCCAGCAGCCCGACGATTGGAGAAAGACTGTTTTTT
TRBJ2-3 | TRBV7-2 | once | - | CASSLAVRPITDTQYF | TGTGCCAGCAGCTTAGCGGTCCGCCCCATCACAGATACGCAGTATTTT
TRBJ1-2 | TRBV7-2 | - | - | CASSLRWVGHGYTF | TGTGCCAGCAGCTTACGTTGGGTGGGCCATGGCTACACCTTC
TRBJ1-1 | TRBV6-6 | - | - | CASGRPERGLEAFF | TGTGCCAGTGGAAGACCGGAGAGGGGACTTGAAGCTTTCTTT
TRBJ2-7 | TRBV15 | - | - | CATSRNSESYEQYF | TGTGCCACCAGCAGAAATAGCGAGTCCTACGAGCAGTACTTC
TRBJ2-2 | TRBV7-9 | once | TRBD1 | CASSRLRDRANTGELFF | TGTGCCAGCAGCCGACTCCGGGACAGGGCGAACACCGGGGAGCTGTTTTTT
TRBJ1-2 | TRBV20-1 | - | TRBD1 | CMDRGNYGYTF | TGCATGGACAGGGGGAACTATGGCTACACCTTC
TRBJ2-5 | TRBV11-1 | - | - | CASSFGSRAETQYF | TGTGCCAGCAGCTTTGGGTCTAGAGCGGAGACCCAGTACTTC
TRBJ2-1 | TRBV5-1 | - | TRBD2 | CASSRRLAGEDNEQFF | TGCGCCAGCAGCCGTAGACTAGCGGGAGAGGACAATGAGCAGTTCTTC
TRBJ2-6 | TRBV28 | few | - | CASSPGEFSGANVLTF | TGTGCCAGCAGTCCCGGGGAGTTCTCTGGGGCCAACGTCCTGACTTTC
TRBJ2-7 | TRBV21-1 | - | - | CASLNRWKRGYSYEQYF | TGTGCCAGCCTAAACCGGTGGAAGCGGGGCTACTCCTACGAGCAGTACTTC
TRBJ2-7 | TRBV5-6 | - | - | CASSLASGARYEQYF | TGTGCCAGCAGCTTGGCGTCAGGGGCTCGGTACGAGCAGTACTTC
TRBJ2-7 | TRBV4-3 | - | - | CASSQRTASILYEQYF | TGCGCCAGCAGCCAACGGACAGCCTCAATCCTCTACGAGCAGTACTTC
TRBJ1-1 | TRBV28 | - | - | CASGVGHTEAFF | TGTGCCAGCGGAGTTGGGCACACTGAAGCTTTCTTT
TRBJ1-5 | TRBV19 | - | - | CASKHRQPNQPQHF | TGTGCCAGTAAGCATAGGCAGCCTAATCAGCCCCAGCATTTT
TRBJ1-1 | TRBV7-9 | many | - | CASSLTARGLDNTEAFF | TGTGCCAGCAGCTTAACAGCCCGGGGACTTGACAACACTGAAGCTTTCTTT
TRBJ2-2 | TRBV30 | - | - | CAWKRPGRGNTGELFF | TGTGCCTGGAAACGCCCGGGGCGAGGGAACACCGGGGAGCTGTTTTTT
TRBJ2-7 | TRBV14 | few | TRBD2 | CASSPSGLAEGYEQYF | TGTGCCAGCAGCCCCTCTGGGCTAGCGGAAGGCTACGAGCAGTACTTC
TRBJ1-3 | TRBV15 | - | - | CATSRDYGGGNAIYF | TGTGCCACCAGCAGAGATTATGGGGGAGGAAACGCCATATATTTT
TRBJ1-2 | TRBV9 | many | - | CASSAQDSYGYTF | TGTGCCAGCAGCGCACAGGACAGCTATGGCTACACCTTC
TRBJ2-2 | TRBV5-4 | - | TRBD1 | CASSSTGGTTGELFF | TGTGCCAGCAGCTCAACAGGGGGGACAACCGGGGAGCTGTTTTTT
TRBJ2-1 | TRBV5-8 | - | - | CASSRRGEADNEQFF | TGTGCCAGCAGCCGGCGGGGAGAGGCGGACAATGAGCAGTTCTTC
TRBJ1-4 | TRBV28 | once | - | CASSFYTSGLNEKLFF | TGTGCCAGCAGTTTTTACACCTCGGGTCTGAATGAAAAACTGTTTTTT
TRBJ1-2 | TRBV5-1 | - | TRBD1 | CASSTNPQGGYGYTF | TGCGCCAGCAGCACCAATCCGCAGGGGGGCTATGGCTACACCTTC
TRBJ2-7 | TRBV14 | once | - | CASSQAGAYEQYF | TGTGCCAGCAGCCAAGCGGGAGCCTACGAGCAGTACTTC
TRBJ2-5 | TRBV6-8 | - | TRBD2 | CASSYVRLAGGKETQYF | TGTGCCAGCAGTTACGTAAGACTAGCGGGAGGTAAAGAGACCCAGTACTTC
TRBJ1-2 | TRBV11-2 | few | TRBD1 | CASSIMGHRQGSYGYTF | TGTGCCAGCAGCATCATGGGTCATAGACAGGGGTCCTATGGCTACACCTTC
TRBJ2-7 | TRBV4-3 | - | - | CASSQALRGSYEQYF | TGCGCCAGCAGCCAAGCCCTACGGGGCTCCTACGAGCAGTACTTC
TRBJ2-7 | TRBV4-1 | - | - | CASSQASLTRGSPYEQYF | TGCGCCAGCAGCCAAGCCTCTCTTACGAGGGGATCCCCCTACGAGCAGTACTTC
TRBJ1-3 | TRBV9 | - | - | CASSAGFSGNTIYF | TGTGCCAGCAGCGCAGGATTTTCTGGAAACACCATATATTTT
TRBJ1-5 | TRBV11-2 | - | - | CASSLVVSQPQHF | TGTGCCAGCAGCTTAGTAGTTAGTCAGCCCCAGCATTTT
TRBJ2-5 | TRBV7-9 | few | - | CASSPRQDQETQYF | TGTGCCAGCAGCCCCCGGCAGGACCAAGAGACCCAGTACTTC
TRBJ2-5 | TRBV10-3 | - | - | CAIRPGQEETQYF | TGTGCCATCAGGCCGGGCCAAGAAGAGACCCAGTACTTC
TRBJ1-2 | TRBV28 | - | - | CASSYGGRGYTF | TGTGCCAGCAGTTATGGAGGCCGTGGCTACACCTTC
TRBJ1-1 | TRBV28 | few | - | CASSPWTLRNTEAFF | TGTGCCAGCAGTCCCTGGACCCTACGGAACACTGAAGCTTTCTTT
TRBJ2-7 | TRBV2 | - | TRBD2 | CAGGTSGPYEQYF | TGTGCCGGAGGGACTAGCGGCCCCTACGAGCAGTACTTC
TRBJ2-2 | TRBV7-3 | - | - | CASSLTANTGELFF | TGTGCCAGCAGCTTAACAGCTAACACCGGGGAGCTGTTTTTT
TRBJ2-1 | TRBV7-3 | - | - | CASSIYAAPYNEQFF | TGTGCCAGCAGCATCTACGCTGCCCCCTACAATGAGCAGTTCTTC
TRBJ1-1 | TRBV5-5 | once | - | CASSFSSGNTEAFF | TGTGCCAGCAGCTTCTCATCGGGGAACACTGAAGCTTTCTTT
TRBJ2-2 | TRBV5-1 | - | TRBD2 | CASSDTSGRAGGELFF | TGCGCCAGCAGCGATACTAGCGGGAGGGCCGGCGGGGAGCTGTTTTTT
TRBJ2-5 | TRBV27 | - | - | CASSYGGGFQETQYF | TGTGCCAGCAGTTATGGGGGTGGGTTTCAAGAGACCCAGTACTTC
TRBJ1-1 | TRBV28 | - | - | CASKTSVNTEAFF | TGTGCCAGCAAAACTTCAGTAAACACTGAAGCTTTCTTT
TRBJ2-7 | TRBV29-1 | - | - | CSVGTGKRFYEQYF | TGCAGCGTTGGTACCGGGAAAAGATTCTACGAGCAGTACTTC
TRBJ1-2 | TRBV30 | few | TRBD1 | CAWSERQGARYTF | TGTGCCTGGAGTGAGAGGCAGGGGGCCAGGTACACCTTC
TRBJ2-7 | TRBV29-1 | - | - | CSVETRDSYEQYF | TGCAGCGTTGAAACAAGGGATTCCTACGAGCAGTACTTC
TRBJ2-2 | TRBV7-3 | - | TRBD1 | CASSFHRGGAGELFF | TGTGCCAGCAGCTTTCACAGGGGTGGTGCCGGGGAGCTGTTTTTT
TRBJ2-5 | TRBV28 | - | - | CASSSAGRGLGTQYF | TGTGCCAGCAGTTCCGCGGGCCGGGGATTGGGGACCCAGTACTTC
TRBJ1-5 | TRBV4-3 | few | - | CASSQDPQNNQPQHF | TGCGCCAGCAGCCAAGATCCTCAGAACAATCAGCCCCAGCATTTT
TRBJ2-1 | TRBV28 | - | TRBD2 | CASSLWGGLAGKGEQFF | TGTGCCAGCAGTTTATGGGGGGGACTAGCGGGAAAAGGTGAGCAGTTCTTC
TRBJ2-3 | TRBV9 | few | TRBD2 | CASSVFGGTSGHTQYF | TGTGCCAGCAGCGTCTTCGGGGGGACTAGCGGCCATACGCAGTATTTT
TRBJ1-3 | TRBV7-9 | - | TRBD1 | CASTLAQGQNTIYF | TGTGCCAGCACCCTCGCACAGGGGCAAAACACCATATATTTT
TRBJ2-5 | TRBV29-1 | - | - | CSVFRTGETQYF | TGCAGCGTTTTTAGGACGGGGGAGACCCAGTACTTC
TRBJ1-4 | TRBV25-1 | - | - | CASERSTNEKLFF | TGTGCCAGCGAGAGGTCAACTAATGAAAAACTGTTTTTT
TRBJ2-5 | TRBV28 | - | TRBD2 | CASAGGQGRAVGETQYF | TGTGCCAGCGCGGGGGGTCAGGGCCGAGCGGTCGGAGAGACCCAGTACTTC
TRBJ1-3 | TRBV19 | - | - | CASSIWEGRLHSGNTIYF | TGTGCCAGTAGTATCTGGGAAGGGCGGCTCCACTCTGGAAACACCATATATTTT
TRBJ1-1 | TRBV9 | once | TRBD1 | CASSVRTGGYTEAFF | TGTGCCAGCAGCGTGAGGACAGGGGGATACACTGAAGCTTTCTTT